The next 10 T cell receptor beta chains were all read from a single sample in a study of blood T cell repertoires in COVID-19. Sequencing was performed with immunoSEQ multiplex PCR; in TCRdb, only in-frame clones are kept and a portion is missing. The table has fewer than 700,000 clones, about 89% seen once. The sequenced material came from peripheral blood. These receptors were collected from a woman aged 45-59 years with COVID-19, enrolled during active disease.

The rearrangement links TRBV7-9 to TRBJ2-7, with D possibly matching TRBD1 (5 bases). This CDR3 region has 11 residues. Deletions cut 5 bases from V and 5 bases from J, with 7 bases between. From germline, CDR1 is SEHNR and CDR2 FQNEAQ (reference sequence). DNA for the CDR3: TGTGCCAGCAGCCTCAGGGACGAGCAGTACTTC. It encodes CASSLRDEQYF.

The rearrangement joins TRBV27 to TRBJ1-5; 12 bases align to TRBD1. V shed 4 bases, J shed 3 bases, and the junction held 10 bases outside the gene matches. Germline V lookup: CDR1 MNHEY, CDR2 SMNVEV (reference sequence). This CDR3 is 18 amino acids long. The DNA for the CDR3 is TGTGCCAGCAGTTCCGCCGGGACAGGGGGCGTCCACAATCAGCCCCAGCATTTT. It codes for CASSSAGTGGVHNQPQHF.

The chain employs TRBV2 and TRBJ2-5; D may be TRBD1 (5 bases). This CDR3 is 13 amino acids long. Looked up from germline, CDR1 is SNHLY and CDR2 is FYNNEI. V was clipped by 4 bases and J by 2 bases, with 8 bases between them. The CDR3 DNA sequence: TGTGCCAGCAGTGTCAACAGGCAAGAGACCCAGTACTTC. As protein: CASSVNRQETQYF.

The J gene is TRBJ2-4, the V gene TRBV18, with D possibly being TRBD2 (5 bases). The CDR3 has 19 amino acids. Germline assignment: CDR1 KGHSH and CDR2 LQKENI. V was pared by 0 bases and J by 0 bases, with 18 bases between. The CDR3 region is CASSPPSGFGLIAKNIQYF. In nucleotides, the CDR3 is TGTGCCAGCTCACCACCGTCGGGGTTCGGGTTGATAGCCAAAAACATTCAGTACTTC.

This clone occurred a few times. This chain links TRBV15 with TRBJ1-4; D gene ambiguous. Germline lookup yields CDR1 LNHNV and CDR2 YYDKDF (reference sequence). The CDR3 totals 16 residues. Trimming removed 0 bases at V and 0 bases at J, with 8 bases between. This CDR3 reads CATSRDGTATNEKLFF. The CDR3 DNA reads TGTGCCACCAGCAGAGATGGTACAGCAACTAATGAAAAACTGTTTTTT.

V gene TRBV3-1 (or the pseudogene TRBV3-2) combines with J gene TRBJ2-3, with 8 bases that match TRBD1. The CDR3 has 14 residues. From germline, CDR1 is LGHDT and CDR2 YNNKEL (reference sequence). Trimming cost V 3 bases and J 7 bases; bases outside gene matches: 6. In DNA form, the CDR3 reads TGTGCCAGCAGCCATGGGCAGGGGGCATATACGCAGTATTTT. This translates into CASSHGQGAYTQYF.

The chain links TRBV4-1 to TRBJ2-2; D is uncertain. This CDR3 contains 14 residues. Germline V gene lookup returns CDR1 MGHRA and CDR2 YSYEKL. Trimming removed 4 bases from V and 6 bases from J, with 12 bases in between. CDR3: CASSPFPVSGELFF. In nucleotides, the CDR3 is TGCGCCAGCAGCCCTTTCCCGGTGTCCGGGGAGCTGTTTTTT.

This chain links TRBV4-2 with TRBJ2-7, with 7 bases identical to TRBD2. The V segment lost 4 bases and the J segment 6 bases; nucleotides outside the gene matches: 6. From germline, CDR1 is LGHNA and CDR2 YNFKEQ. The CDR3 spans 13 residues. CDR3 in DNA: TGTGCCAGCAGCCTGGGCGGGGAGGGCGAGCAGTACTTC. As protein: CASSLGGEGEQYF.

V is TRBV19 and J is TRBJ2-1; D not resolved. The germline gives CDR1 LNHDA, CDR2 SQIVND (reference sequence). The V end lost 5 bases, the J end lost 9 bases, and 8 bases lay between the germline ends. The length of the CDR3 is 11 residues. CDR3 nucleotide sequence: TGTGCCAGTAGTCGAACCGGTGAGCAGTTCTTC. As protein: CASSRTGEQFF.

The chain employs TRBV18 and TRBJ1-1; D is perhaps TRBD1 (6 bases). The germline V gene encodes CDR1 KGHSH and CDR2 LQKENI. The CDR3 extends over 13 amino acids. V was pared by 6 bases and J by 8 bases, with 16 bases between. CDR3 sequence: CASSTGGGGEAFF. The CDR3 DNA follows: TGTGCCAGCTCCACCGGAGGGGGGGGCGAAGCTTTCTTT.